Each of the 23 T cell receptor beta chains below was sequenced from the same sample in a study of post-analysis software for immune sequencing data. General study findings and limits: Five or six TRBV segments, TRBV5-6, TRBV5-1 and TRBV20-1 among them, were found more frequent in patients than controls.

For these TCRs, the target antigens are not known. Prepared TCR beta cDNA libraries contained unique molecular identifiers. TCRdb re-called the PCR reads through MiXCR, storing one row per CDR3 protein. This sample yields 400,000 to 500,000 distinct CDR3 sequences, of which 39% are seen a single time; 7.6% belongs to the top ten. The sequenced material came from blood. The receptors were gathered from a girl aged 2 to 10 with multiple sclerosis.

The chain links TRBV28 to TRBJ2-1; D is uncertain. The CDR3 extends over 13 amino acids. V dropped 5 bases and J dropped 6 bases, with 11 bases sitting between them. Germline loops: CDR1 MDHEN, CDR2 SYDVKM. CDR3 region: CASSPYGGNEQFF. For the CDR3, the DNA is TGTGCCAGCAGTCCGTATGGTGGCAATGAGCAGTTCTTC.

This clonotype was seen a handful of times. The rearrangement joins TRBV20-1 to TRBJ2-7; 8 bases line up with TRBD2. This CDR3 contains 14 residues. CDR1 DFQATT and CDR2 SNEGSKA come from the germline V gene (reference sequence). The junction had 7 bases not matched to a gene; V was cut back by 4 bases and J by 2 bases. CDR3 sequence reads: CSAKDGGGTYEQYF. CDR3 coding DNA: TGCAGTGCTAAGGACGGCGGGGGGACCTACGAGCAGTACTTC.

The genes are TRBV5-1 and TRBJ2-7; 8 positions match TRBD1. J gave up 0 bases and V 2 bases, and 16 bases lay outside the gene matches. The V gene's germline CDR1 is SGHRS and CDR2 YFSETQ. CDR3 length: 19 amino acids. The CDR3 region has the DNA TGCGCCAGCAGCTTAGCGACCACCCCTCCGGGACAGGACTCCTACGAGCAGTACTTC. Amino acid sequence: CASSLATTPPGQDSYEQYF.

The rearrangement links TRBV2 to TRBJ2-1, with TRBD2 identical over 10 bases. CDR1 SNHLY and CDR2 FYNNEI come from the germline V gene. The CDR3 has 14 residues. In DNA form, the CDR3 reads TGTGCTATCAAGGCAGCGGGAGGGTACAATGAGCAGTTCTTC. Its translation is CAIKAAGGYNEQFF.

The J gene is TRBJ2-3, the V gene TRBV5-1; D remains ambiguous. This CDR3 has 12 amino acids. CDR1 is SGHRS and CDR2 is YFSETQ in the germline V gene. The V and J ends lost 1 base and 5 bases respectively, with 5 bases between them. CDR3 DNA sequence: TGCGCCAGCAGCTTGATGTTAGATACGCAGTATTTT. Its translation is CASSLMLDTQYF.

This clonotype showed up just a few times. The V gene is TRBV7-2, the J gene TRBJ1-4; the match to TRBD1 covers 10 bases. There are 16 residues in the CDR3. CDR1 and CDR2 from the germline V gene are SGHTA and FQGNSA. The trim removed 1 base at V and 6 bases at J, leaving 5 bases unmatched. CDR3 loop: CASSLVRTGGDEKLFF. DNA for the CDR3: TGTGCCAGCAGCTTAGTGCGGACAGGGGGAGATGAAAAACTGTTTTTT.

Points on this clonotype: At one of its ends the junction is not consistent with the germline gene, which may arise from a read error. The chain links TRBV11-3 to TRBJ2-1; D tentatively reads TRBD1 or TRBD2 (5 bases each). CDR1 is SGHNT, CDR2 YENEEA, per germline. The CDR3 loop spans 15 amino acids. The CDR3 reads CASSSSGPADNEQFF. The CDR3 DNA follows: TGTGCCAGTAGCTCCTCGGGACCAGCAGACAATGAGCAGTTCTTC.

The chain uses TRBV12-3 or TRBV12-4 and TRBJ2-7; the D is unclear. Trimming left V 2 bases short and J 7 bases short, with 12 bases between. The length of the CDR3 is 13 residues. The CDR3 region is CASSLRQVGEQYF. In DNA form, the CDR3 reads TGTGCCAGCAGTTTACGGCAGGTCGGTGAGCAGTACTTC.

This chain uses TRBV7-9 with TRBJ1-1; 10 bases map to TRBD1. Germline V gives CDR1 SEHNR, CDR2 FQNEAQ (reference sequence). V trimming: 1 base; J trimming: 11 bases; junction bases outside the gene matches: 13. The CDR3 has 16 amino acids. The CDR3 DNA sequence: TGTGCCAGCAGCTTAGGGGACAGGGGCACCGGCGGGGACGCTTTCTTT. Its translation: CASSLGDRGTGGDAFF.

This chain uses TRBV7-9 with TRBJ2-7; D call uncertain. V was clipped by 5 bases and J by 2 bases, with 16 bases between them. Germline CDR1 reads SEHNR; CDR2 reads FQNEAQ (reference sequence). This CDR3 contains 15 residues. CDR3 DNA sequence: TGTGCCAGCAGCCGCCCCGGGTCAATCACCTACGAGCAGTACTTC. Protein sequence: CASSRPGSITYEQYF.

CDR3: CASSKVTGATNEKLFF. The CDR3 DNA is TGTGCCAGCAGTAAAGTCACAGGGGCAACTAATGAAAAACTGTTTTTT. The gene calls are TRBV28 and TRBJ1-4; the match to TRBD1 covers 7 bases. The CDR3 runs to 16 residues. V was pared by 5 bases and J by 0 bases, with 6 bases of the junction left unmatched. Germline V gene sequence: CDR1 MDHEN, CDR2 SYDVKM.

This clonotype has at least ten counts. An end of the junction does not agree with germline; a read error may underlie this. The chain carries TRBV5-1 and TRBJ2-1; no reliable D call. The CDR3 spans 14 residues. Germline lookup yields CDR1 SGHRS and CDR2 YFSETQ. The CDR3 region is CASSLSGAYNEQFF. CDR3 bases: TGTGCCAGCAGCCTGAGTGGGGCCTACAATGAGCAGTTCTTC.

This clonotype was found a few times. The rearrangement joins TRBV29-1 to TRBJ2-3; TRBD2 is a possible D gene (5 bases). Germline V CDR1 and CDR2: SQVTM, ANQGSEA. CDR3 length: 13 residues. V lost 6 bases and J lost 2, with 12 bases in between. The CDR3 protein is CSVRLKTTDTQYF. The CDR3 nucleotides are TGCAGCGTCCGACTAAAAACCACAGATACGCAGTATTTT.

The sample holds a few counts of this clonotype. This chain joins TRBV11-2 and TRBJ2-1; D is ambiguous. In germline, CDR1 is SGHAT, CDR2 FQNNGV. CDR3 length: 12 residues. The V gene lost 0 bases and the J gene lost 12 bases, with 9 bases spanning the gap. The chain's CDR3 is CASSLEGLGQFF. CDR3 bases: TGTGCCAGCAGCTTAGAGGGTTTAGGGCAGTTCTTC.

This chain links TRBV12-3 or TRBV12-4 with TRBJ2-5; D remains ambiguous. The J call is in doubt because the DNA end fits TRBJ2-7 better. This CDR3 is 11 amino acids long. CDR3: CASANAAEQYF. CDR3 coding DNA: TGTGCCAGCGCTAACGCGGCCGAGCAGTACTTC.

The chain combines TRBV3-1 with TRBJ2-1, with 7 bases fitting TRBD1. Trimming cost V 3 bases and J 6 bases; bases outside gene matches: 14. Germline CDR1 reads LGHDT; CDR2 reads YNNKEL (reference sequence). The CDR3 contains 17 residues. The CDR3 is CASSHEGADPGRNEQFF. DNA of the CDR3: TGTGCCAGCAGCCACGAGGGGGCGGACCCGGGCCGCAATGAGCAGTTCTTC.

The chain recombines TRBV27 with TRBJ1-6, with a possible D match to TRBD1 (5 bases). CDR3 length: 15 amino acids. CDR1 and CDR2 (germline): MNHEY, SMNVEV (reference sequence). V was trimmed by 5 bases and J by 3 bases, leaving 11 bases between them. CDR3: CASSPTGGYNSPLHF. As DNA, the CDR3 is TGTGCCAGCAGTCCCACCGGGGGCTATAATTCACCCCTCCACTTT.

This clonotype has only a few counts. V usage is TRBV15 and J usage is TRBJ2-7; no firm D call. The germline CDR1 and CDR2 sequences are LNHNV and YYDKDF (reference sequence). Trimming took 0 bases from V and 12 from J, leaving 12 bases between them. The CDR3 sequence is 12 residues long. In nucleotides, the CDR3 is TGTGCCACCAGCAGAGATAGCCAGCAGCGGTACTTC. The encoded protein is CATSRDSQQRYF.

The chain employs TRBV6-5 and TRBJ2-5; D gene uncertain. The ends were cut back, 6 bases at V and 0 bases at J, with 17 bases in the middle. This CDR3 contains 16 residues. Germline V gene lookup returns CDR1 MNHEY and CDR2 SVGAGI. The CDR3 is CASSTSIGDNQETQYF. The CDR3 DNA is TGTGCCAGCAGCACCTCAATCGGAGATAACCAAGAGACCCAGTACTTC.

This chain joins TRBV20-1 and TRBJ1-2; tentatively, D is TRBD1 (5 bases). CDR1 is DFQATT and CDR2 is SNEGSKA in the germline V gene (reference sequence). Deletions cut 4 bases from V and 3 bases from J, with 12 bases between. The CDR3 spans 13 residues. CDR3 in DNA: TGCAGTGCTACGTCAGGGTCCCACTATGGCTACACCTTC. Residues: CSATSGSHYGYTF.

This sequence joins TRBV10-3 and TRBJ2-1, with 8 bases matching TRBD2. V lost 7 bases, J lost 7 bases, and 3 bases stayed unmatched. The germline CDR1 and CDR2 sequences are ENHRY and SYGVKD. CDR3 length: 12 amino acids. The CDR3 nucleotides read TGTGCCATCAAGGAGCGGGGGAATGAGCAGTTCTTC. It codes for CAIKERGNEQFF.

J is TRBJ2-7 and V is TRBV29-1; D is unresolved. The CDR3 extends over 14 amino acids. V shed 1 base and J shed 2 bases, with 12 bases lying between them. CDR1 SQVTM and CDR2 ANQGSEA come from the germline V gene. This chain's CDR3 is CSVEAEETPYEQYF. The CDR3, as DNA: TGCAGCGTTGAAGCTGAGGAAACGCCCTACGAGCAGTACTTC.

This chain links TRBV14 with TRBJ2-1, with 7 positions matching TRBD1. The CDR3 is 14 residues long. V was pared by 0 bases and J by 13 bases, with 9 bases of the junction left unmatched. From germline, CDR1 is SGHDN and CDR2 FVKESK. In DNA form, the CDR3 reads TGTGCCAGCAGCCAAGAGGCCCACAGGGGACGTCAGTTCTTC. It is translated as CASSQEAHRGRQFF.